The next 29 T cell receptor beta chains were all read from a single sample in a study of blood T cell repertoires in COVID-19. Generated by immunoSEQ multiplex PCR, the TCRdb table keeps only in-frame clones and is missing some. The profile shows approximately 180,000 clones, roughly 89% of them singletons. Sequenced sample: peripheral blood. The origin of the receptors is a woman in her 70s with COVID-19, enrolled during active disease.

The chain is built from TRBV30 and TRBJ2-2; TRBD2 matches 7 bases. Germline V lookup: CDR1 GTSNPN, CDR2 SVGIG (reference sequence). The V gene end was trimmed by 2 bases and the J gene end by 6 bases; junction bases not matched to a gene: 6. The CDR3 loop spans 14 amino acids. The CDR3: CAWSHGGRPGELFF. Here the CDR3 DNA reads TGTGCCTGGAGTCATGGCGGGAGACCCGGGGAGCTGTTTTTT. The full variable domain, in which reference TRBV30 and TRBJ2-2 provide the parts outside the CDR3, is SQTIHQWPATLVQPVGSPLSLECTVEGTSNPNLYWYRQAAGRGLQLLFYSVGIGQISSEVPQNLSASRPQDRQFILSSKKLLLSDSGFYLCAWSHGGRPGELFFGEGSRLTVL.

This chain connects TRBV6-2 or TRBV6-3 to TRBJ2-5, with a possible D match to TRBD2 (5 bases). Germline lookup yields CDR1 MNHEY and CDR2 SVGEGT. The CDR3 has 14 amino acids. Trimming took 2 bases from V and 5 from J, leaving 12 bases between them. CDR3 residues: CASSYPGLGETQYF. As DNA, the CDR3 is TGTGCCAGCAGTTACCCCGGACTCGGGGAGACCCAGTACTTC.

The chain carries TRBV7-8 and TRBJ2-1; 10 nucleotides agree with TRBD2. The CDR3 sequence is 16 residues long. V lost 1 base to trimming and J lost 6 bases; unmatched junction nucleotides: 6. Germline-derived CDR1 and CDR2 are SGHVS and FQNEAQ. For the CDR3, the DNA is TGTGCCAGCAGCTTAGGCCGTAGCGGGAGGCCCAATGAGCAGTTCTTC. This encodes CASSLGRSGRPNEQFF.

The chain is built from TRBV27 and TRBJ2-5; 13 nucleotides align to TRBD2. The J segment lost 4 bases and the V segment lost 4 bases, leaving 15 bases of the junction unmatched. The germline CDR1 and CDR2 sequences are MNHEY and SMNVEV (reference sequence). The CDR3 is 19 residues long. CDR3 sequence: CASSSTPLTSGRLRETQYF. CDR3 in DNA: TGTGCCAGCAGTTCTACCCCATTGACTAGCGGGAGGCTGAGAGAGACCCAGTACTTC.

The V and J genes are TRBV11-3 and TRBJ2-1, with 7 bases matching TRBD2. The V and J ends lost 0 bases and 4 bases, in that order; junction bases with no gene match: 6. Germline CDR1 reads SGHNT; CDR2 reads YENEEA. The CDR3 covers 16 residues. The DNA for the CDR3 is TGTGCCAGCAGCTTAGATCCTGGGACTAAATACAATGAGCAGTTCTTC. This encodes CASSLDPGTKYNEQFF.

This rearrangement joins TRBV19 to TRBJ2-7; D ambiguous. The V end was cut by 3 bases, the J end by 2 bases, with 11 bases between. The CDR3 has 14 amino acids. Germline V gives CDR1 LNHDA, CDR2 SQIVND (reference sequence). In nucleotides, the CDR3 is TGTGCCAGTAGTATCGCGAGTACCACCTACGAGCAGTACTTC. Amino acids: CASSIASTTYEQYF.

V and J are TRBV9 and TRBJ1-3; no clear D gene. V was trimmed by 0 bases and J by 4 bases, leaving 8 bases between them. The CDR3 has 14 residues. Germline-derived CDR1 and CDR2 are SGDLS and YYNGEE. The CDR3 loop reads CASSVGQIGNTIYF. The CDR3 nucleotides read TGTGCCAGCAGCGTAGGTCAGATAGGAAACACCATATATTTT.

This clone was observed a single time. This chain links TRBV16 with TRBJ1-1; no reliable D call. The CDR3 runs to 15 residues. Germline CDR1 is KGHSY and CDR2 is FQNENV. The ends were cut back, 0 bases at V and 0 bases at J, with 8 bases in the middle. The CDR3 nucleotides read TGTGCCAGCAGCCAATCTACGGGAATGAACACTGAAGCTTTCTTT. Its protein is CASSQSTGMNTEAFF.

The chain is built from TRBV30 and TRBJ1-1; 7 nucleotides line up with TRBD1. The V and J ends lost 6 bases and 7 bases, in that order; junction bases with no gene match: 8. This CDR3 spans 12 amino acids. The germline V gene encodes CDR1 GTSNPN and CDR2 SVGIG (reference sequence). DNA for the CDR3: TGTGCCTGCAATTACAGGGGAGGTGAAGCTTTCTTT. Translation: CACNYRGGEAFF.

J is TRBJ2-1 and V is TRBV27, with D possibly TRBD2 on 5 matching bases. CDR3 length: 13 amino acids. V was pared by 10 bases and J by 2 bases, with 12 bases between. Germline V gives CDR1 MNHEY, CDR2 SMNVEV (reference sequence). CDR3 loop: CATQRDPYNEQFF. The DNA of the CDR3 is TGTGCCACCCAGAGGGATCCCTACAATGAGCAGTTCTTC.

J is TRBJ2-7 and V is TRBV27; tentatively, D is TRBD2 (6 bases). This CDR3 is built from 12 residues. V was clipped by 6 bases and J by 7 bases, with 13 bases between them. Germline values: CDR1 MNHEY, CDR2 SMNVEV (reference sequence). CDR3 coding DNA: TGTGCCAGCAGGGGCGGGGAAGGGGAGCAGTACTTC. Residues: CASRGGEGEQYF.

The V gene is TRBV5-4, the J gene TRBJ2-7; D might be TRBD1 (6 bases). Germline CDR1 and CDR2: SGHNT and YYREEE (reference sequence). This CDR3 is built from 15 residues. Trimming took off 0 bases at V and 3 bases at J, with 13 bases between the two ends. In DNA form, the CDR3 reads TGTGCCAGCAGCTTGGAGGTGGGGGCGGACTACGAGCAGTACTTC. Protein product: CASSLEVGADYEQYF.

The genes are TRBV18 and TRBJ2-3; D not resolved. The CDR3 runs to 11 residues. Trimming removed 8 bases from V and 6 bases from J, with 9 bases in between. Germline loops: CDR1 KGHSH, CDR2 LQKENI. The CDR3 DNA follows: TGTGCCAGCCTCCGTCGGGATACGCAGTATTTT. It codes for CASLRRDTQYF. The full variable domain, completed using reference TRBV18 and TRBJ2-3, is NAGVMQNPRHLVRRRGQEARLRCSPMKGHSHVYWYRQLPEEGLKFMVYLQKENIIDESGMPKERFSAEFPKEGPSILRIQQVVRGDSAAYFCASLRRDTQYFGPGTRLTVL.

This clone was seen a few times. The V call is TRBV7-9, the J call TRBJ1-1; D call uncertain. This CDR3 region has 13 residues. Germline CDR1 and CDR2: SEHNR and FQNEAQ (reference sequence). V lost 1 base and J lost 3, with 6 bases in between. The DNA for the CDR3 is TGTGCCAGCAGCTTAGTCAGGTACACTGAAGCTTTCTTT. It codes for CASSLVRYTEAFF. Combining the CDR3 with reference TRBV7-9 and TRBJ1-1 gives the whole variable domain DTGVSQNPRHKITKRGQNVTFRCDPISEHNRLYWYRQTLGQGPEFLTYFQNEAQLEKSRLLSDRFSAERPKGSFSTLEIQRTEQGDSAMYLCASSLVRYTEAFFGQGTRLTVV.

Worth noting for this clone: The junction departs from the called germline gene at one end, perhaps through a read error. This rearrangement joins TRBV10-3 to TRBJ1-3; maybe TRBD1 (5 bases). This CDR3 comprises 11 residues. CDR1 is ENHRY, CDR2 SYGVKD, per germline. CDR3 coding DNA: TGTGCCATCAGTGACAGGGACTCTCTGGATTTT. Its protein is CAISDRDSLDF.

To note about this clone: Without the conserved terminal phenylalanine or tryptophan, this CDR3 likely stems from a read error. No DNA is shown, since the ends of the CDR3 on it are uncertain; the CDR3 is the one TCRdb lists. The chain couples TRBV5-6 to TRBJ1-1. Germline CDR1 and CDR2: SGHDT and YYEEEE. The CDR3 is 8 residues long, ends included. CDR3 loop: CASSPSVV.

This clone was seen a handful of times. The CDR3 loop is CASSEDRDRAYEQYF. As DNA, the CDR3 is TGTGCCAGCAGCGAAGACCGGGACAGGGCCTACGAGCAGTACTTC. The V call is TRBV21-1, the J call TRBJ2-7; TRBD1, as called in the table, went unchecked against the DNA. TRBV21-1 is a documented pseudogene. There are 15 residues in the CDR3.

The CDR3 sequence: CASSLDRTSGRQTQYF. The CDR3 nucleotides read TGTGCCAGCAGCTTGGACCGGACTAGCGGGAGACAGACCCAGTACTTC. J is TRBJ2-5 and V is TRBV5-5; 13 nucleotides match TRBD2. The CDR3 has 16 residues. Trimming took 0 bases from V and 6 from J; bases not matched to a gene: 5. Germline lookup yields CDR1 SGHKS and CDR2 YYEKEE (reference sequence).

In DNA form, the CDR3 reads TGTGCCAGTAGTGCAGGGGGCGCGGCTTTCTTT. Encoded protein: CASSAGGAAFF. This sequence joins TRBV19 and TRBJ1-1, with 8 bases fitting TRBD1. The V gene end was trimmed by 5 bases and the J gene end by 11 bases; junction bases not matched to a gene: 4. From germline, CDR1 is LNHDA and CDR2 SQIVND (reference sequence). The CDR3 spans 11 residues. Looking up the rest from reference TRBV19 and TRBJ1-1 gives the full variable domain: DGGITQSPKYLFRKEGQNVTLSCEQNLNHDAMYWYRQDPGQGLRLIYYSQIVNDFQKGDIAEGYSVSREKKESFPLTVTSAQKNPTAFYLCASSAGGAAFFGQGTRLTVV.

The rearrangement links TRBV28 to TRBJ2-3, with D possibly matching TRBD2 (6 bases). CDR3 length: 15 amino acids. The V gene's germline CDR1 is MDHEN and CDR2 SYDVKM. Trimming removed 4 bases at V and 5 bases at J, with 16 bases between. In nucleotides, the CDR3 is TGTGCCAGCAGTTCCCCCGGGAAGGAGGGAGATACGCAGTATTTT. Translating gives CASSSPGKEGDTQYF.

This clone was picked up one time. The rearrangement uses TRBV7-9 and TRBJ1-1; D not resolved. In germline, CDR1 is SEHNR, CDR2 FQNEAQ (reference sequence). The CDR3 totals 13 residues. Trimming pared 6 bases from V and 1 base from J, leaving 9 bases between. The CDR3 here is CASSQLGNTEAFF. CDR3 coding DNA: TGTGCCAGCAGTCAACTAGGGAACACTGAAGCTTTCTTT.

The CDR3 DNA sequence: TGTGCCAGTAGTCCATCCGGGGGACAGGGAAACTATGGCTACACCTTC. Its protein product is CASSPSGGQGNYGYTF. The chain couples TRBV19 to TRBJ1-2, with 9 bases identical to TRBD1. The CDR3 consists of 16 residues. Germline CDR1 reads LNHDA; CDR2 reads SQIVND (reference sequence). Trimming cost V 5 bases and J 2 bases; bases outside gene matches: 9.

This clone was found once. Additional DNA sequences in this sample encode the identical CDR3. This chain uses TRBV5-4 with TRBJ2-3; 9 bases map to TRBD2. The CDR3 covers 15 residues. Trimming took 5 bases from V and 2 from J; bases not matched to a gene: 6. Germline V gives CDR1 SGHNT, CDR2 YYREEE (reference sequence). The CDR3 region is CASSLTSGYTDTQYF. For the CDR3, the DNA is TGTGCCAGCAGTTTGACTAGCGGATACACAGATACGCAGTATTTT.

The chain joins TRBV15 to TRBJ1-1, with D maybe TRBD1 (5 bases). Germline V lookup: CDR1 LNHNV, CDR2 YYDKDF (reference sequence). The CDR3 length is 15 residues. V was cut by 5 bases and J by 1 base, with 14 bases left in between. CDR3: CATSVERGKNTEAFF. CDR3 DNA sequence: TGTGCCACCAGCGTAGAGCGGGGGAAGAACACTGAAGCTTTCTTT. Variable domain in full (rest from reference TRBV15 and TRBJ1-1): DAMVIQNPRYQVTQFGKPVTLSCSQTLNHNVMYWYQQKSSQAPKLLFHYYDKDFNNEADTPDNFQSRRPNTSFCFLDIRSPGLGDTAMYLCATSVERGKNTEAFFGQGTRLTVV.

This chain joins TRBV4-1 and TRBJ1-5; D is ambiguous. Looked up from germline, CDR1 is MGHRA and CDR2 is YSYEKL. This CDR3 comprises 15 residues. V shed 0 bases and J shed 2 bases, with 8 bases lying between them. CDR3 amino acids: CASSQDGRGNQPQHF. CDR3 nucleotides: TGCGCCAGCAGCCAAGACGGGAGGGGCAATCAGCCCCAGCATTTT.

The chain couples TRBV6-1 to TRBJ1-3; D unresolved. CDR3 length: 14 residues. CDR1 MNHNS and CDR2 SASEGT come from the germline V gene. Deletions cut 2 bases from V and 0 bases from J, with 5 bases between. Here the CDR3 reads CASSEIVSGNTIYF. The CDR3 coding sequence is TGTGCCAGCAGTGAAATCGTCTCTGGAAACACCATATATTTT.

The CDR3 DNA is TGTGCCAGTAGTGAGGTCAATGAGCAGTTCTTC. This sequence encodes CASSEVNEQFF. This chain uses TRBV19 with TRBJ2-1; D unresolved. This CDR3 region has 11 residues. The germline V gene encodes CDR1 LNHDA and CDR2 SQIVND (reference sequence). V was clipped by 5 bases and J by 6 bases, with 5 bases between them.

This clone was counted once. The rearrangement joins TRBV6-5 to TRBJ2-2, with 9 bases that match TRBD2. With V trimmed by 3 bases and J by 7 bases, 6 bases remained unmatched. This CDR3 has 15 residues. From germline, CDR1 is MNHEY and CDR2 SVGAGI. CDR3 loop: CASSYSGSVGGELFF. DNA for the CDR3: TGTGCCAGCAGTTATAGCGGGAGTGTGGGCGGGGAGCTGTTTTTT.

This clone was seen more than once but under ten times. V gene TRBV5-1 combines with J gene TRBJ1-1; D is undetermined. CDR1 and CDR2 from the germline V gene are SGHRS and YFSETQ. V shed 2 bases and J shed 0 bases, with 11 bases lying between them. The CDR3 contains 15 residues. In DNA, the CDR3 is TGCGCCAGCAGCTTAGCCGGAGAAATGAACACTGAAGCTTTCTTT. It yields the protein CASSLAGEMNTEAFF. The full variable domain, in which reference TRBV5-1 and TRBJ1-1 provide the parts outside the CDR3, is KAGVTQTPRYLIKTRGQQVTLSCSPISGHRSVSWYQQTPGQGLQFLFEYFSETQRNKGNFPGRFSGRQFSNSRSEMNVSTLELGDSALYLCASSLAGEMNTEAFFGQGTRLTVV.